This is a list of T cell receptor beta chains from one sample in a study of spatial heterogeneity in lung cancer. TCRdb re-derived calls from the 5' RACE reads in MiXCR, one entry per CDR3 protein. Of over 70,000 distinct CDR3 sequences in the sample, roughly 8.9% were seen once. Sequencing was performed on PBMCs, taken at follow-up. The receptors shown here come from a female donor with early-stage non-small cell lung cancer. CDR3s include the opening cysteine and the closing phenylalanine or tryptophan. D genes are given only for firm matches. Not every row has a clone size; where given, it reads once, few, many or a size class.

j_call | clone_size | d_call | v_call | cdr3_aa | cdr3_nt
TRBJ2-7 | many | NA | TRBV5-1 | CASSPGEIEQYF | TGCGCCAGCAGCCCAGGGGAAATCGAGCAGTACTTC
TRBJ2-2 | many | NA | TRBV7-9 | CASSLEGATGELFF | TGTGCCAGCAGCTTAGAAGGTGCCACCGGGGAGCTGTTTTTT
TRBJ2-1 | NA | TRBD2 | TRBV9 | CASSLQAGEGWNEQFF | TGTGCCAGCAGCCTACAGGCGGGAGAAGGATGGAATGAGCAGTTCTTC
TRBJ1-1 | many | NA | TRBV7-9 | CASSTSEEAFF | TGTGCCAGCAGCACCTCAGAAGAAGCTTTCTTT
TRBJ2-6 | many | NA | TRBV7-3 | CASSLSVSSGANVLTF | TGTGCCAGCAGCTTGTCAGTCAGCTCTGGGGCCAACGTCCTGACTTTC
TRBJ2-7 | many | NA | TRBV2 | CASSVYPTYEQYF | TGTGCCAGCAGTGTTTACCCAACCTACGAGCAGTACTTC
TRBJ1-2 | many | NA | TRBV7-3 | CASSLGAVNYGYTF | TGTGCCAGCAGCTTAGGCGCTGTGAACTATGGCTACACCTTC
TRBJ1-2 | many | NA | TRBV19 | CASSLQGGRGNGYTF | TGTGCCAGTAGTCTGCAGGGAGGACGAGGAAATGGCTACACCTTC
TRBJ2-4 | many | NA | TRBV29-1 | CSVDGSQGSKNIQYF | TGCAGCGTTGACGGGTCACAGGGATCCAAAAACATTCAGTACTTC
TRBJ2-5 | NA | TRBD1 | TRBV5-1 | CASSLGAGTGFQETQYF | TGCGCCAGCAGCTTGGGCGCCGGGACAGGGTTCCAAGAGACCCAGTACTTC
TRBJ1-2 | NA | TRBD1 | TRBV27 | CASKGQGYGYTF | TGTGCCAGCAAGGGACAGGGGTATGGCTACACCTTC
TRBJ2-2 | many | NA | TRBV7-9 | CASSPHENANTGELFF | TGTGCCAGCAGCCCCCACGAGAACGCGAACACCGGGGAGCTGTTTTTT
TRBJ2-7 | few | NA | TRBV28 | CASSYPGYEQYF | TGTGCCAGCAGCTACCCTGGGTACGAGCAGTACTTC
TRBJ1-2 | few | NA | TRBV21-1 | CASSKALAGCGYTF | TGTGCCAGCAGCAAAGCGCTGGCAGGATGCGGCTACACCTTC
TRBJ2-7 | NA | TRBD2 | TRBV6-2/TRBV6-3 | CASSYSAGDPYEQYF | TGTGCCAGCAGTTACTCTGCGGGAGACCCCTACGAGCAGTACTTC
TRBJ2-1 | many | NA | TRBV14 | CASSQDSGPYNEQFF | TGTGCCAGCAGCCAAGACAGCGGGCCTTACAATGAGCAGTTCTTC
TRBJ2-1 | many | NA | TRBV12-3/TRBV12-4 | CASSKEEYTYNEQFF | TGTGCCAGCAGCAAGGAAGAGTACACGTACAATGAGCAGTTCTTC
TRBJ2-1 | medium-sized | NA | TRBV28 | CASTKDRYNEQFF | TGTGCCAGCACCAAAGACAGGTACAATGAGCAGTTCTTC
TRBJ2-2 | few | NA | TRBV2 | CASSERRDGTGELFF | TGTGCCAGCAGTGAACGGCGGGATGGGACCGGGGAGCTGTTTTTT
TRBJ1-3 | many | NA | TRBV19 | CASRGQARNTIYF | TGTGCCAGTCGCGGACAAGCCCGAAACACCATATATTTT
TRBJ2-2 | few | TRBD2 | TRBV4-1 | CASNPTGGNTGELFF | TGCGCCAGCAACCCAACGGGGGGAAACACCGGGGAGCTGTTTTTT
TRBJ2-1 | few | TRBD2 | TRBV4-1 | CASSLVLLAGVVNEQFF | TGCGCCAGCAGCCTAGTTCTACTAGCGGGAGTGGTAAATGAGCAGTTCTTC
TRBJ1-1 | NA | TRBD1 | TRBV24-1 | CATSEGDRRNTEAFF | TGTGCCACCAGTGAAGGGGACAGGAGGAACACTGAAGCTTTCTTT
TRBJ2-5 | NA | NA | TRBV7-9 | CASSFNGIQETQYF | TGTGCCAGCAGCTTTAACGGGATTCAAGAGACCCAGTACTTC
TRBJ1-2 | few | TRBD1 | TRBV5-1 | CASSLSSGGAYGYTF | TGCGCCAGCAGCTTGTCGTCAGGGGGAGCTTATGGCTACACCTTC